The source of this TCR beta chain is a study of cytomegalovirus exposure and HLA in healthy donors. Study outcomes and limitations: Upon later analysis, TCR association rates were observed to vary by HLA locus, being highest for DRB1 and lowest for HLA-C.

V gave up 1 base and J gave up 6 bases, with 13 bases separating them. The CDR3 length is 14 residues. Germline V CDR1 and CDR2: MGHRA, YSYEKL. 60 Vbeta and 13 Jbeta primers were used in PCR. Profiled with immunoSEQ multiplex PCR; TCRdb holds only in-frame clones, not every one. This sample has some 120,000 clones, with around 86% found just once. With respect to this clone: Its cognate antigen is unknown.

The chain has TRBV4-1 and TRBJ2-7; a weak D match, TRBD2 (6 bases). Material for sequencing was PBMCs. This sequence was found in a woman younger than 45 in good health and CMV-seronegative. The CDR3: CASSQGALAREQYF. DNA of the CDR3: TGCGCCAGCAGCCAAGGAGCACTAGCCCGCGAGCAGTACTTC.